Listed below are T cell receptor beta chains from one sample, sequenced in a study of OX40 agonist ivuxolimab in advanced cancers. Here immunoSEQ multiplex PCR was the method, and the copy in TCRdb shows in-frame clones only, minus some. This table has tens of thousands of clones, roughly three quarters appearing once. The specimen comprised CD4+ or CD8+ T cells sorted from blood, sampled in a trial of the OX40 agonist ivuxolimab. These receptors all come from an adult with an advanced solid tumor such as melanoma, head and neck, liver or kidney cancer. CDR3s leave out the opening cysteine and the closing phenylalanine or tryptophan.

CDR3 length,J gene,V gene,CDR3 protein
11,TRBJ2-5,TRBV28,ASLTRGSRTQY
11,TRBJ1-1,TRBV5-1,ASSLIQFSEAF
13,TRBJ2-5,TRBV5-1,ASSLMDGAQETQY
10,TRBJ2-2,TRBV27,ASSRNTGELF
10,TRBJ2-7,TRBV2,ATNRVIHEQY
11,TRBJ2-5,TRBV6-1,ASSWAHQETQY
15,TRBJ1-3,TRBV28,ASSFGGQAFSGNTIY
12,TRBJ2-1,TRBV6-5,ASSATGTSGEQF
13,TRBJ2-5,TRBV29-1,SVEDPWTGHQTQY
11,TRBJ1-1,TRBV7-6,ASSERQGAEAF
16,TRBJ1-1,TRBV11-2,ASSLGGGRSPMNTEAF
16,TRBJ2-1,TRBV6-1,ASSELAGDSIAHNEQF
12,TRBJ1-1,TRBV7-2,ASSLSGGNTEAF
11,TRBJ1-5,TRBV5-5,ASSLSPNQPQH
12,TRBJ2-3,TRBV4-3,ASSQDPGEGTQY
10,TRBJ2-7,TRBV6-5,ASSFRGGEQY
12,TRBJ2-7,TRBV7-9,ASSGRTASYEQY
11,TRBJ1-2,TRBV6-5,ASSPDRDYGYT
13,TRBJ1-5,TRBV28,ASSLSQGAGQPQH
13,TRBJ1-1,TRBV4-1,ASSHPDGGIPEAF
13,TRBJ1-3,TRBV19,ASSIRAESGNTIY
10,TRBJ2-5,TRBV29-1,SVEGAQETQY
12,TRBJ2-3,TRBV18,ASSGLAGTDTQY
13,TRBJ2-7,TRBV5-1,ASSLRLAGVNEQY
15,TRBJ2-7,TRBV5-6,ASSLVRRLALPYEQY
12,TRBJ2-7,TRBV27,ASMSQGRGYEQY
12,TRBJ2-7,TRBV7-3,ASSLDSSSYEQY
13,TRBJ2-1,TRBV2,ASSLSGGSYNEQF
11,TRBJ2-7,TRBV18,ASSPPVTYEQY
12,TRBJ1-6,TRBV27,ASSGGQRGSPLH
10,TRBJ1-1,TRBV18,ASSPWKSEAF
17,TRBJ2-7,TRBV21-1,ASSRPGLAGGVLSYEQY
12,TRBJ1-4,TRBV28,ASSRQGYNEKLF
14,TRBJ2-2,TRBV9,ASSVPSGGNTGELF
12,TRBJ1-2,TRBV7-2,ASSLAQGNYGYT
14,TRBJ1-4,TRBV4-1,ASSPLPQGSYEKLF
12,TRBJ2-5,TRBV6-1,ASRTGIHQETQY
16,TRBJ1-5,TRBV19,ASSAGQGAPQRDQPQH
11,TRBJ2-7,TRBV18,ASSPQPLGEQY
11,TRBJ2-1,TRBV18,ASSPTRNNEQF
10,TRBJ1-4,TRBV5-4,ASSFSNEKLF
10,TRBJ1-4,TRBV4-1,ASSQERGDAL
11,TRBJ1-1,TRBV7-8,ASSRDRGGDAF
13,TRBJ2-3,TRBV7-6,ASSLARTGGDTQY
13,TRBJ1-5,TRBV6-1,ASSEALGGFQPQH
13,TRBJ1-4,TRBV18,ASSLRSSGREKLF
11,TRBJ1-4,TRBV27,ASMSRTNEKLF
14,TRBJ2-3,TRBV9,ASSVARLGKTDTQY
12,TRBJ2-1,TRBV13,ASSTGTGYLGQF
10,TRBJ1-1,TRBV7-2,ASSATGFEAF
11,TRBJ2-5,TRBV29-1,SVGVGVQETQY
14,TRBJ1-3,TRBV5-5,ASSFNTGRSGNTIY
12,TRBJ2-1,TRBV2,ASSVEGSYNEQF
13,TRBJ2-2,TRBV2,ASSERREGTGELF
11,TRBJ2-1,TRBV9,ASSVLGDNEQF
11,TRBJ2-1,TRBV28,ASSLRPGQVPF
14,TRBJ2-1,TRBV30,AWSVGIRGSYNEQF
14,TRBJ2-3,TRBV5-1,ASSPFGNGGTDTQY
10,TRBJ2-5,TRBV4-3,ASSQDGGTQY
12,TRBJ2-1,TRBV19,ASSMVASYNEQF